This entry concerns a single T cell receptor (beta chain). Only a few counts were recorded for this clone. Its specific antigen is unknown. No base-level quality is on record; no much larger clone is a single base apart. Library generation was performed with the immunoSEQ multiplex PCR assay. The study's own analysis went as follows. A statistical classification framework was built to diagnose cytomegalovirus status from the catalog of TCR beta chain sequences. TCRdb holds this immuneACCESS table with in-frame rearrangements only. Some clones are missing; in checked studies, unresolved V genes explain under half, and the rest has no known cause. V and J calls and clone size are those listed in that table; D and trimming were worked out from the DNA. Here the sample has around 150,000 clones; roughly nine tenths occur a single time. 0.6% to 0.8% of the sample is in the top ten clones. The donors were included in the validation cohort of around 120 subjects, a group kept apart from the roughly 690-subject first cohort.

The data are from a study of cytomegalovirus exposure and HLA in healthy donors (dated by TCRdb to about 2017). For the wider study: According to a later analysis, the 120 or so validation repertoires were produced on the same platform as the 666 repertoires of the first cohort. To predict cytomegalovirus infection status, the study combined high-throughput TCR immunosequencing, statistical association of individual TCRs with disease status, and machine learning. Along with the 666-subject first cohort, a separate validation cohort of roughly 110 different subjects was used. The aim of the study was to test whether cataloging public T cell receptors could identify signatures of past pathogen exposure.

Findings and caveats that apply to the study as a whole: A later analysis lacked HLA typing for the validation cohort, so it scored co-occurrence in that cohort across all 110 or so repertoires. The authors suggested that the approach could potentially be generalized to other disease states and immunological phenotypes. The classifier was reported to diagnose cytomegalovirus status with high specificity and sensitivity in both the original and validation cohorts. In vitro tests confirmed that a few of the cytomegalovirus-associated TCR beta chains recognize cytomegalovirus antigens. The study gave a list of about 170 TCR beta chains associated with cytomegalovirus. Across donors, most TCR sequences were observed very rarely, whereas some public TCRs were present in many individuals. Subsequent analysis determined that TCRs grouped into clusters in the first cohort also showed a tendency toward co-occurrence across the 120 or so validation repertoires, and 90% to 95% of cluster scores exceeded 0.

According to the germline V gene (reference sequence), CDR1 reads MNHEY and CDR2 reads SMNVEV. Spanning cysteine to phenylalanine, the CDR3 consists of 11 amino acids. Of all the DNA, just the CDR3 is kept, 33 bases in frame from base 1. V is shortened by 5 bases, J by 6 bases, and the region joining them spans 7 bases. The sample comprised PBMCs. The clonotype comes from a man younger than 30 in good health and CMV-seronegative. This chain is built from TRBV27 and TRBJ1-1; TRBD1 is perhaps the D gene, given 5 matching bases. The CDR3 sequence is CASSRGAEAFF. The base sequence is TGTGCCAGCAGTCGGGGGGCTGAAGCTTTCTTT.